This entry describes one T cell receptor beta chain. The antigen remains undetermined. The sample comes from a study of T cells after yellow fever vaccination. Regarding the study as a whole: Subsequent booster samples again held most clones from primary vaccination (approximately 95% CD4, approximately 86% CD8). Abundant clonotypes from the bulk population could get into FACS-sorted repertoires as contaminants.

The study made its TCR cDNA through 5'RACE template switching. That step introduced a universal primer site along with UMIs. Using its own MiXCR run on the 5' RACE reads, TCRdb lists one record per CDR3 protein. Among 150,000 to 200,000 distinct CDR3 sequences listed, approximately 6.2% were seen once. CDR3 length: 18 amino acids. CDR1 LGHNA and CDR2 YNFKEQ come from the germline V gene. V lost 4 bases, J lost 4 bases, and 20 bases lay in between. The sample was CD4+ T cells sorted from PBMCs, taken on the day of the first yellow fever vaccination. The clonotype originates from a man aged 18 to 29 who received the YFV17D yellow fever vaccine. The gene calls are TRBV4-2 and TRBJ2-6, with a tentative D call TRBD1 (6 bases). In nucleotides, the CDR3 is TGTGCCAGCAGCCCTCCCCGTGGGGGCTCGCTAGGGGCCAACGTCCTGACTTTC. Its protein product is CASSPPRGGSLGANVLTF.